The 2 T cell receptor beta chains reported below all come from one sample, sequenced in a study of cytomegalovirus exposure and HLA in healthy donors. PCR was performed using 60 Vbeta and 13 Jbeta primers. Clones were read by immunoSEQ multiplex PCR, and TCRdb kept only the in-frame ones, dropping some. The table lists about 130,000 clones. Material for sequencing was PBMCs. Receptor source: a woman aged 40 to 55 in good health and CMV-seropositive.

The chain links TRBV28 to TRBJ2-1, with D possibly matching TRBD2 (5 bases). Germline CDR1 MDHEN, CDR2 SYDVKM. This CDR3 region has 15 residues. The germline V and J ends were trimmed by 1 base and 3 bases, with 10 bases remaining between them. CDR3 sequence: CASSLYEGFYNEQFF. The CDR3 DNA reads as TGTGCCAGCAGTTTATACGAGGGCTTCTACAATGAGCAGTTCTTC.

This chain joins TRBV2 and TRBJ1-5; 7 bases line up with TRBD1. Looked up from germline, CDR1 is SNHLY and CDR2 is FYNNEI. This CDR3 is built from 15 residues. V shed 5 bases, J shed 0 bases, and the junction held 4 bases outside the gene matches. In DNA form, the CDR3 reads TGTGCCAGCAGTACAGGGGAAACTAGCAATCAGCCCCAGCATTTT. Translated, it gives CASSTGETSNQPQHF.